These 32 T cell receptor beta chains came from one sample sequenced in a study of radiation and T cells in renal cell carcinoma. This table comes from immunoSEQ multiplex PCR, and its TCRdb copy is limited to in-frame clones, with some not included. This sample has 40,000 to 45,000 clones, with roughly 80% found just once. Time point reported: blood 4 weeks post-SBRT, at nephrectomy. Treatment denoted: 15 Gy SBRT to primary tumor, nephrectomy 4 weeks later. The sequences come from blood, collected from a patient whose treatment included radiotherapy and nephrectomy. The receptor set was obtained from a woman in her seventies with renal cell carcinoma.

The chain couples TRBV7-2 to TRBJ1-3, with D maybe TRBD1 (6 bases). CDR1 and CDR2 (germline): SGHTA, FQGNSA. CDR3 size: 18 residues. V was cut by 2 bases and J by 0 bases, with 17 bases left in between. CDR3 sequence: CASSLWTALRGSGNTIYF. The CDR3 nucleotides are TGTGCCAGCAGCTTATGGACAGCTTTGAGGGGCTCTGGAAACACCATATATTTT.

This chain uses TRBV10-2 with TRBJ2-1; D is perhaps TRBD1 or TRBD2 (6 bases each). The CDR3 contains 13 residues. The V gene's germline CDR1 is WSHSY and CDR2 SAAADI. V lost 5 bases and J 9 bases, leaving 14 bases between the germline ends. CDR3 amino acids: CASSPRLGGEQFF. In DNA, the CDR3 is TGCGCCAGCAGTCCAAGACTAGGGGGTGAGCAGTTCTTC.

This clone was recorded only once. The chain recombines TRBV28 with TRBJ2-4, with D possibly being TRBD2 (6 bases). Deletions cut 3 bases from V and 8 bases from J, with 14 bases between. From germline, CDR1 is MDHEN and CDR2 SYDVKM. The CDR3 is made up of 14 amino acids. CDR3 DNA sequence: TGTGCCAGCAGTTTTGGGAGAGGAGGGTACATTCAGTACTTC. It translates to CASSFGRGGYIQYF.

This clone was seen just once. The genes are TRBV7-2 and TRBJ1-1; 7 nucleotides align to TRBD1. V dropped 3 bases and J dropped 4; count of bases not matched to a gene: 8. CDR1 and CDR2 (germline): SGHTA, FQGNSA. There are 15 residues in the CDR3. CDR3 in DNA: TGTGCCAGCAGCTTTGGCTGGGACAGCGGCACTGAAGCTTTCTTT. Protein product: CASSFGWDSGTEAFF.

The J gene is TRBJ2-1, the V gene TRBV21-1; the table calls TRBD2, which could not be checked here. TRBV21-1 is termed a pseudogene. CDR3 length equals 14 residues. CDR3 in DNA: TGTGCCAGACACGAGCCTAGAGGGTTCGATGAGCAGTTCTTC. Amino acids: CARHEPRGFDEQFF.

The V call is TRBV9, the J call TRBJ2-7; 12 nucleotides align to TRBD2. V shed 3 bases and J 4 bases; nucleotides not matched to a gene: 5. This CDR3 is 15 amino acids long. Germline CDR1 is SGDLS and CDR2 is YYNGEE. CDR3 in amino acids: CASSAGLAGNYEQYF. The CDR3 nucleotides are TGTGCCAGCAGCGCCGGACTAGCGGGGAATTACGAGCAGTACTTC.

The sample holds a few counts of this clone. The rearrangement links TRBV10-3 to TRBJ2-7, with D perhaps TRBD1 or TRBD2 (6 bases each). CDR3 length: 15 residues. The V end lost 2 bases, the J end lost 7 bases, and 18 bases lay between the germline ends. Germline values: CDR1 ENHRY, CDR2 SYGVKD. This chain's CDR3 is CAISEGHLGGLEQYF. The CDR3 coding sequence is TGTGCCATCAGTGAGGGTCACTTAGGGGGGTTGGAGCAGTACTTC.

This clone is judged medium-sized (0.01 to 0.1%). The rearrangement uses TRBV2 and TRBJ2-7; D could derive from TRBD1 or TRBD2 (5 bases each). Germline lookup yields CDR1 SNHLY and CDR2 FYNNEI. Trimming removed 8 bases from V and 2 bases from J, with 10 bases in between. The CDR3 is 12 amino acids. CDR3: CASGRDAYEQYF. CDR3 coding DNA: TGTGCCAGCGGTCGGGACGCCTACGAGCAGTACTTC.

The chain couples TRBV30 to TRBJ1-5; tentative D call: TRBD1 (5 bases). With 2 bases removed from V and 2 bases from J, the gap between germline ends came to 13 bases. Germline V gene data show CDR1 as GTSNPN and CDR2 as SVGIG (reference sequence). This CDR3 is built from 15 residues. CDR3 bases: TGTGCCTGGAGTTCCGGGCTGGGGGGCAATCAGCCCCAGCATTTT. This translates into CAWSSGLGGNQPQHF.

This chain links TRBV10-1 with TRBJ1-3, with D possibly being TRBD1 (6 bases). Per the germline V gene, CDR1 is WNHNN and CDR2 is SYGVQD (reference sequence). Between the trimmed V and J ends, which lost 3 bases and 0 bases, there was a span of 6 bases. The CDR3 contains 14 residues. CDR3 bases: TGCGCCAGCAGTGAAGGGGGCTCTGGAAACACCATATATTTT. Its translation: CASSEGGSGNTIYF.

The rearrangement uses TRBV4-1 and TRBJ1-2; D may be TRBD1 (5 bases). The CDR3 extends over 17 amino acids. Trimming pared 1 base from V and 6 bases from J, leaving 21 bases between. The germline gives CDR1 MGHRA, CDR2 YSYEKL. DNA for the CDR3: TGCGCCAGCAGCCAAGGGCTGTGGGGGAGTGGAAGGAATGGCTACACCTTC. As protein: CASSQGLWGSGRNGYTF.

The chain couples TRBV7-8 to TRBJ2-1, with D tentatively TRBD2 (5 bases). Trimming shortened V by 0 bases and J by 5 bases, and 8 bases separated the two germline ends. Germline V gives CDR1 SGHVS, CDR2 FQNEAQ. This CDR3 spans 14 amino acids. The CDR3 DNA follows: TGTGCCAGCAGCTTAGCGGGAGCGAACAATGAGCAGTTCTTC. It yields the protein CASSLAGANNEQFF.

CDR3 coding DNA: TGTGCCAGCAGCTTATCCGGCGCGGGGGCCGGGGAGACCCAGTACTTC. Amino acid sequence: CASSLSGAGAGETQYF. This sequence joins TRBV7-8 and TRBJ2-5; a weak D match, TRBD2 (7 bases). V was cut by 2 bases and J by 5 bases, with 18 bases left in between. Germline-derived CDR1 and CDR2 are SGHVS and FQNEAQ. The CDR3 is 16 residues long.

The chain carries TRBV19 and TRBJ1-5, with D perhaps matching TRBD1 (5 bases). The CDR3 totals 17 residues. Germline CDR1 is LNHDA and CDR2 is SQIVND (reference sequence). The V gene lost 1 base and the J gene lost 0 bases, with 13 bases spanning the gap. The CDR3 is CASSIARGAGSNQPQHF. The DNA of the CDR3 is TGTGCCAGTAGTATAGCGCGGGGCGCGGGTAGCAATCAGCCCCAGCATTTT.

The chain carries TRBV18 and TRBJ1-3, with TRBD1 matching 7 bases. J lost 4 bases, V lost 8 bases, and 11 bases had no gene match. CDR3 length: 15 residues. Germline CDR1 and CDR2: KGHSH and LQKENI. CDR3 in DNA: TGTGCCAGCGGACCGGGACAGCAAATAGGAAACACCATATATTTT. Protein sequence: CASGPGQQIGNTIYF.

The V and J genes are TRBV9 and TRBJ2-1; D ambiguous. The germline V gene has CDR1 SGDLS and CDR2 YYNGEE. V was clipped by 4 bases and J by 2 bases, with 7 bases between them. CDR3 length equals 13 residues. The CDR3 sequence: CASSPLPYNEQFF. The CDR3 nucleotides are TGTGCCAGCAGCCCCCTCCCCTACAATGAGCAGTTCTTC.

The V and J genes are TRBV9 and TRBJ2-1; 9 nucleotides line up with TRBD1. There are 13 residues in the CDR3. The germline V gene has CDR1 SGDLS and CDR2 YYNGEE. Germline trimming cut 3 bases from V and 10 bases from J; bases unmatched to any gene: 5. The CDR3 coding sequence is TGTGCCAGCAGCGCTTCGACAGGGGGAGAGCAGTTCTTC. It specifies CASSASTGGEQFF.

V usage is TRBV7-8 and J usage is TRBJ2-7; 12 bases fit TRBD2. The V gene's germline CDR1 is SGHVS and CDR2 FQNEAQ. CDR3 length: 16 residues. The V and J ends lost 1 base and 2 bases, in that order; junction bases with no gene match: 3. CDR3 residues: CASSLGLAGAAYEQYF. For the CDR3, the DNA is TGTGCCAGCAGCTTAGGACTAGCGGGGGCCGCCTACGAGCAGTACTTC.

This clone has a handful of counts. V usage is TRBV6-4 and J usage is TRBJ1-5; D unresolved. V gave up 6 bases and J gave up 9 bases, with 9 bases separating them. Per the germline V gene, CDR1 is MRHNA and CDR2 is SNTAGT. The CDR3 has 11 amino acids. Here the CDR3 DNA reads TGTGCCAGCAGCCCTCAGTTGCCCCAGCATTTT. Its translation: CASSPQLPQHF.

The rearrangement links TRBV4-2 to TRBJ2-2; no firm D call. Deletions cut 4 bases from V and 4 bases from J, with 7 bases between. The CDR3 extends over 13 amino acids. The V gene's germline CDR1 is LGHNA and CDR2 YNFKEQ. The CDR3 loop is CASSRPGTGELFF. CDR3 sequence (DNA): TGTGCCAGCAGCCGACCGGGCACCGGGGAGCTGTTTTTT.

The chain uses TRBV27 and TRBJ2-4; 9 nucleotides agree with TRBD1. Per germline, CDR1 MNHEY and CDR2 SMNVEV (reference sequence). This CDR3 region has 15 residues. The J segment lost 5 bases and the V segment lost 5 bases, leaving 7 bases of the junction unmatched. This CDR3 is CASSPTGGFENIQYF. CDR3 nucleotide sequence: TGTGCCAGCAGTCCTACAGGGGGCTTCGAAAACATTCAGTACTTC.

The chain carries TRBV19 and TRBJ2-5, with 8 bases aligning to TRBD2. Germline assignment: CDR1 LNHDA and CDR2 SQIVND (reference sequence). Trimming at V came to 9 bases and at J to 0 bases, leaving 3 bases not matched to a gene. The CDR3 contains 13 residues. CDR3 nucleotide sequence: TGTGCCAGCTCGACTAGCGACCAAGAGACCCAGTACTTC. Residues: CASSTSDQETQYF.

The chain uses TRBV7-2 and TRBJ2-3, with D maybe TRBD2 (5 bases). V lost 6 bases to trimming and J lost 2 bases, with 12 bases between them. CDR1 is SGHTA, CDR2 FQGNSA, per germline. This CDR3 has 14 residues. CDR3 nucleotide sequence: TGTGCCAGCAGTCCGAGACTAAACACAGATACGCAGTATTTT. The encoded protein is CASSPRLNTDTQYF.

V usage is TRBV27 and J usage is TRBJ1-2, with 8 nucleotides matching TRBD1. The germline V gene has CDR1 MNHEY and CDR2 SMNVEV (reference sequence). This CDR3 has 14 residues. Unmatched junction bases numbered 5, after V lost 5 bases and J lost 3 bases. CDR3 loop: CASSRQGNYYGYTF. CDR3 nucleotides: TGTGCCAGCAGTCGACAGGGGAACTACTATGGCTACACCTTC.

The chain is built from TRBV7-9 and TRBJ2-5, with 7 bases that match TRBD1. V trimming: 1 base; J trimming: 4 bases; junction bases outside the gene matches: 3. In germline, CDR1 is SEHNR, CDR2 FQNEAQ (reference sequence). The CDR3 spans 14 residues. CDR3 loop: CASSLGGQIETQYF. The CDR3 DNA reads TGTGCCAGCAGCTTAGGGGGACAGATAGAGACCCAGTACTTC.

This chain uses TRBV4-1 with TRBJ1-1; D may be TRBD1 (5 bases). The germline gives CDR1 MGHRA, CDR2 YSYEKL. The CDR3 has 14 residues. V lost 6 bases and J 4 bases, leaving 15 bases between the germline ends. In nucleotides, the CDR3 is TGCGCCAGCAGTCCGGGGGGGGACGGCACTGAAGCTTTCTTT. Protein product: CASSPGGDGTEAFF.

This clone has only one observation. V is TRBV19 and J is TRBJ2-2; D ambiguous. Looked up from germline, CDR1 is LNHDA and CDR2 is SQIVND (reference sequence). This CDR3 is built from 14 residues. Trimming cost V 7 bases and J 1 base, with 10 bases left between them. CDR3 region: CASTYGRNTGELFF. The DNA for the CDR3 is TGTGCCAGTACCTACGGACGGAACACCGGGGAGCTGTTTTTT. Full variable domain (missing parts from reference TRBV19 and TRBJ2-2): DGGITQSPKYLFRKEGQNVTLSCEQNLNHDAMYWYRQDPGQGLRLIYYSQIVNDFQKGDIAEGYSVSREKKESFPLTVTSAQKNPTAFYLCASTYGRNTGELFFGEGSRLTVL.

V usage is TRBV4-1 and J usage is TRBJ2-5; D is ambiguous. V dropped 4 bases and J dropped 9 bases, with 12 bases sitting between them. Germline assignment: CDR1 MGHRA and CDR2 YSYEKL. CDR3 length: 12 amino acids. The CDR3 is CASSPDGEAQYF. CDR3 sequence (DNA): TGCGCCAGCAGCCCGGACGGCGAGGCCCAGTACTTC.

As regards this clone: Germline is not matched at one junction end, which may reflect a read error. Other DNA sequences within the sample encode an identical CDR3. The rearrangement links TRBV18 to TRBJ2-1, with 13 bases lining up with TRBD2. This CDR3 comprises 17 residues. CDR1 and CDR2 from the germline V gene are KGHSH and LQKENI. The CDR3 DNA is TGTGCCAGCTCGCCACGGACTAGCGGGAGTGACTACAATGAGCAGTTCTTC. It is translated as CASSPRTSGSDYNEQFF.

The V gene is TRBV29-1, the J gene TRBJ1-1, with D possibly being TRBD1 (5 bases). Between the trimmed V and J ends, which lost 4 bases and 5 bases, there was a span of 8 bases. The CDR3 consists of 11 residues. Germline loops: CDR1 SQVTM, CDR2 ANQGSEA. CDR3 DNA sequence: TGCAGCGTTGGGGGGTATACTGAAGCTTTCTTT. This encodes CSVGGYTEAFF. Together with reference TRBV29-1 and TRBJ1-1, the CDR3 gives the full variable domain: SAVISQKPSRDICQRGTSLTIQCQVDSQVTMMFWYRQQPGQSLTLIATANQGSEATYESGFVIDKFPISRPNLTFSTLTVSNMSPEDSSIYLCSVGGYTEAFFGQGTRLTVV.

This clone has only a few counts. The chain carries TRBV7-9 and TRBJ2-1; TRBD1 aligns across 10 bases. The CDR3 has 15 amino acids. Germline V gene sequence: CDR1 SEHNR, CDR2 FQNEAQ (reference sequence). Losses at the gene ends were 5 bases for V and 3 bases for J; bases not matched to a gene: 4. The CDR3 loop reads CASSPGQGVYNEQFF. The DNA for the CDR3 is TGTGCCAGCAGCCCCGGACAGGGGGTCTACAATGAGCAGTTCTTC. Together with reference TRBV7-9 and TRBJ2-1, the CDR3 gives the full variable domain: DTGVSQNPRHKITKRGQNVTFRCDPISEHNRLYWYRQTLGQGPEFLTYFQNEAQLEKSRLLSDRFSAERPKGSFSTLEIQRTEQGDSAMYLCASSPGQGVYNEQFFGPGTRLTVL.

This clone was counted only a few times. V usage is TRBV20-1 and J usage is TRBJ1-1, with no clear D. Per germline, CDR1 DFQATT and CDR2 SNEGSKA (reference sequence). This CDR3 contains 11 residues. Trimming left V 7 bases short and J 1 base short, with 7 bases between. This CDR3 reads CSVLANTEAFF. CDR3 DNA sequence: TGCAGTGTTCTGGCGAACACTGAAGCTTTCTTT.